This note documents a single T cell receptor beta chain sequence. Its cognate antigen is unknown. The data originate from a study of T-cell memory formation after mild COVID-19. Study-wide results and caveats: Clones contracting day 15 to 85 were balanced CD4/CD8; later expanders leaned CD4+.

TCRdb fed the 5' RACE reads into MiXCR, producing one record per CDR3 protein. The sample holds about 560,000 distinct CDR3 sequences; roughly 20% are singletons and the top ten take roughly 8.3%. The V end was cut by 1 base, the J end by 6 bases, with 8 bases between. Germline V gene lookup returns CDR1 KGHSH and CDR2 LQKENI. This CDR3 region has 13 residues. The rearrangement links TRBV18 to TRBJ2-3; D perhaps matches TRBD1 (5 bases). Sequenced input: PBMCs or a T cell subset sorted from them (not recorded which). The clonotype comes from an adult woman who had mild COVID-19 (a few samples of this study predate the infection). Cell type and time point are not known. The chain's CDR3 is CASSPLRADTQYF. CDR3 sequence (DNA): TGTGCCAGCTCACCACTCAGGGCTGATACGCAGTATTTT.